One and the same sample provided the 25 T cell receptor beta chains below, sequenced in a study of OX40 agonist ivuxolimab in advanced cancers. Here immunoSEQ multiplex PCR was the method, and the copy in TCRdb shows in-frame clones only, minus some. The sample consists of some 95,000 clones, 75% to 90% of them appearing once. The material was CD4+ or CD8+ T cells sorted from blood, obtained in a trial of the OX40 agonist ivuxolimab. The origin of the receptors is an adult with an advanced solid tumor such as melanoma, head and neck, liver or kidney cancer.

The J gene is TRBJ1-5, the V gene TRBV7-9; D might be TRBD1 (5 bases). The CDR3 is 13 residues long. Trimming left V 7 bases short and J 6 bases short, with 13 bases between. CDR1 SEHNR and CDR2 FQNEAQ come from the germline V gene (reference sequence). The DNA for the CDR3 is TGTGCCAGCACCGACAGTTGGGGTCAGCCCCAGCATTTT. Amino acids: CASTDSWGQPQHF.

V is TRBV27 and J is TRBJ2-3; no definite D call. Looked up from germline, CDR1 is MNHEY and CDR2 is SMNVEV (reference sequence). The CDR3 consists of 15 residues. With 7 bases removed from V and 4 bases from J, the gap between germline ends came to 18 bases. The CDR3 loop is CASKPRPVRPDTQYF. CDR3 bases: TGTGCCAGCAAGCCCAGACCTGTTAGGCCAGATACGCAGTATTTT.

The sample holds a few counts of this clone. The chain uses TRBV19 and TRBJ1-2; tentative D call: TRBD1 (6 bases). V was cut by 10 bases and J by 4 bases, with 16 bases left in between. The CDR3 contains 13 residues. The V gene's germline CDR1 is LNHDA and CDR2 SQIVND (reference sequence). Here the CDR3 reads CAITDRSGYGYTF. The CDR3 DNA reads TGTGCCATCACAGACAGGTCGGGCTATGGCTACACCTTC.

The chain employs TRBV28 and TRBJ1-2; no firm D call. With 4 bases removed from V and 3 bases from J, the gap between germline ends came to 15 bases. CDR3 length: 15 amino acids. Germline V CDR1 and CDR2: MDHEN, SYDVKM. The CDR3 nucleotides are TGTGCCAGCAGTTCCTTACGAAGTGTGGACTATGGCTACACCTTC. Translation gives CASSSLRSVDYGYTF.

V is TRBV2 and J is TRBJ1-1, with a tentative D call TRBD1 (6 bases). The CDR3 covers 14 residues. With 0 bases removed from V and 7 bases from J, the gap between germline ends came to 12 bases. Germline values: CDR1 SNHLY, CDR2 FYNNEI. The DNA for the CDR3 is TGTGCCAGCAGTGAAGCGCCCCGGACAGTTGAAGCTTTCTTT. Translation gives CASSEAPRTVEAFF.

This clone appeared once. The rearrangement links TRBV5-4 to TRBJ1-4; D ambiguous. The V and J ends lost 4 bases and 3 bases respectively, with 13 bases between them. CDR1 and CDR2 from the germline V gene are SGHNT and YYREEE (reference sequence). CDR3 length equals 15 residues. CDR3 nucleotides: TGTGCCAGCAGCCTGCTGCCGGGTCCTAATGAAAAACTGTTTTTT. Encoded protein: CASSLLPGPNEKLFF.

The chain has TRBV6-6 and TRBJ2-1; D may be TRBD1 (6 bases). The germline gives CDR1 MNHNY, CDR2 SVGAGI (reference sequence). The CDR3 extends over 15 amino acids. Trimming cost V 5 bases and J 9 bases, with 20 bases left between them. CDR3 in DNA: TGTGCCAGCAGTCCTTACCAACAGGGAAAAACTGAGCAGTTCTTC. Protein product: CASSPYQQGKTEQFF.

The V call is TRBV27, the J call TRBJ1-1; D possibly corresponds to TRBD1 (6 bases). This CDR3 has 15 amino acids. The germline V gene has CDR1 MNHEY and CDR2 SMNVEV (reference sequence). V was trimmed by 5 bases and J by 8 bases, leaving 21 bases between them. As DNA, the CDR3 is TGTGCCAGCAGTCCAATACAGTCGGGGGCGGGGGAAGCTTTCTTT. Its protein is CASSPIQSGAGEAFF.

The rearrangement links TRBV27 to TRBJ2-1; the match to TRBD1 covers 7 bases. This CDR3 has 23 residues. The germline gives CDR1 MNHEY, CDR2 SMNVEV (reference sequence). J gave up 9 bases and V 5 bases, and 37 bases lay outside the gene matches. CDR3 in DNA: TGTGCCAGCAGTGTTATAAGCCCCCATATCCAGAGCTCGGTTCCAAAAGGGGGCAGTGAGCAGTTCTTC. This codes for CASSVISPHIQSSVPKGGSEQFF.

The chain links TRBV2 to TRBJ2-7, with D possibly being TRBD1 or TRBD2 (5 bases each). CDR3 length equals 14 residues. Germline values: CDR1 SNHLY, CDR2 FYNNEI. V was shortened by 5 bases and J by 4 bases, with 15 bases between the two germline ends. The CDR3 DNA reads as TGTGCCAGCAGTCCTCGTGGGGACGGGTACGAGCAGTACTTC. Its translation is CASSPRGDGYEQYF.

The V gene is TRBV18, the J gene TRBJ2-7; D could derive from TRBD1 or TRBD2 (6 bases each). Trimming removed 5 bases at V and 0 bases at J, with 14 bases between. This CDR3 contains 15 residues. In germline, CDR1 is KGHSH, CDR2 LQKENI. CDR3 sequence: CASSARGTYSYEQYF. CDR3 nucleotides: TGTGCCAGCTCAGCGCGCGGGACATACTCCTACGAGCAGTACTTC. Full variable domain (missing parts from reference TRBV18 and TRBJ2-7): NAGVMQNPRHLVRRRGQEARLRCSPMKGHSHVYWYRQLPEEGLKFMVYLQKENIIDESGMPKERFSAEFPKEGPSILRIQQVVRGDSAAYFCASSARGTYSYEQYFGPGTRLTVT.

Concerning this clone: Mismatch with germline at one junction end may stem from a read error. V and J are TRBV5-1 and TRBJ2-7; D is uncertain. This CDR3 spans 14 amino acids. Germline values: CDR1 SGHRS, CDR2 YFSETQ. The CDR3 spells CASRLAPASYEQYF. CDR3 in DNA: TGCGCCAGCCGCTTGGCCCCGGCTTCATACGAGCAGTACTTC.

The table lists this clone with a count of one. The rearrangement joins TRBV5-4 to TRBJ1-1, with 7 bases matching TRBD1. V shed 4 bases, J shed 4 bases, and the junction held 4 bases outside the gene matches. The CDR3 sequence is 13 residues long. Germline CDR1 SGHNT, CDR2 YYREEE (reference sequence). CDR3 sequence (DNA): TGTGCCAGCAGCGCGACAGGGATCACTGAAGCTTTCTTT. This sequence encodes CASSATGITEAFF. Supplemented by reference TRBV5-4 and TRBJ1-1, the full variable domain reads ETGVTQSPTHLIKTRGQQVTLRCSSQSGHNTVSWYQQALGQGPQFIFQYYREEENGRGNFPPRFSGLQFPNYSSELNVNALELDDSALYLCASSATGITEAFFGQGTRLTVV.

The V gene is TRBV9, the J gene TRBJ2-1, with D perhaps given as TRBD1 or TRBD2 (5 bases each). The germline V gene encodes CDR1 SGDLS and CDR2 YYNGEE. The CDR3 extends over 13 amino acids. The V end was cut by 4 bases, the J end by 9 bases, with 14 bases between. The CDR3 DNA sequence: TGTGCCAGCAGCTTAAGGGGAGAGAGTGAGCAGTTCTTC. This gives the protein CASSLRGESEQFF.

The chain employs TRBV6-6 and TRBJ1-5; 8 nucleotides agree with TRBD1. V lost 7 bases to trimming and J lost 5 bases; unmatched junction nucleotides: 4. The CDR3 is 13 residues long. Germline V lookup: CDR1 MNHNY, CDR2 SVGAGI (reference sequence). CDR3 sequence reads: CASKNRGDQPQHF. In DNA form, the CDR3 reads TGTGCCAGCAAAAACAGGGGGGATCAGCCCCAGCATTTT.

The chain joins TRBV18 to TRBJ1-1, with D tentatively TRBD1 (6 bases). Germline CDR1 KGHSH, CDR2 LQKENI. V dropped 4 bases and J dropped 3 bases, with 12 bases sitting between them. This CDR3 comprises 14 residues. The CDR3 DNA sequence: TGTGCCAGCTCACTACAACAGGGAGACACTGAAGCTTTCTTT. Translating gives CASSLQQGDTEAFF.

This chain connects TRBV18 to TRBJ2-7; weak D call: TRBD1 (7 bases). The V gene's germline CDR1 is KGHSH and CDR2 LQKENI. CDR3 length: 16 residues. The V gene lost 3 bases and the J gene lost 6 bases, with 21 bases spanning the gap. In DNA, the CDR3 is TGTGCCAGCTCACCCCGTGGGCCGGGTCAGGGGGGCGAGCAGTACGTC. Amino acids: CASSPRGPGQGGEQYV.

The CDR3 spells CASSRVIGGPGKLFF. The CDR3 DNA reads TGTGCCAGCAGCCGCGTGATTGGGGGCCCGGGAAAACTGTTTTTT. This chain joins TRBV7-9 and TRBJ1-4, with D tentatively TRBD1 (6 bases). Germline CDR1 and CDR2: SEHNR and FQNEAQ (reference sequence). Trimming stripped 5 bases from V and 10 bases from J, with 20 bases between. This CDR3 contains 15 residues.

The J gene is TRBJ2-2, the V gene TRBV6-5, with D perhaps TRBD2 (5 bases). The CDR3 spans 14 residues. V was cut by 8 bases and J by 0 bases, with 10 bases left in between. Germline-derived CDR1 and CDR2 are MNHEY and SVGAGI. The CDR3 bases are TGTGCCAGCCTCTTGGGAGCGAACACCGGGGAGCTGTTTTTT. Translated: CASLLGANTGELFF.

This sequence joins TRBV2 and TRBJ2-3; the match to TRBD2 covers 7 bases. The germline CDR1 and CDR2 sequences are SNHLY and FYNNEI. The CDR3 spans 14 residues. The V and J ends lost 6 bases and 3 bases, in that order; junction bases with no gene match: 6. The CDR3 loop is CASRGGDGTDTQYF. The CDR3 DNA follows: TGTGCCAGCAGGGGGGGGGATGGAACAGATACGCAGTATTTT.

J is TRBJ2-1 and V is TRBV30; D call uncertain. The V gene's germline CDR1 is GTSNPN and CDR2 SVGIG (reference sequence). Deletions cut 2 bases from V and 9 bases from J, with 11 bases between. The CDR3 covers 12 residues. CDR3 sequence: CAWSWSASEQFF. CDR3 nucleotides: TGTGCCTGGAGTTGGAGCGCTAGTGAGCAGTTCTTC.

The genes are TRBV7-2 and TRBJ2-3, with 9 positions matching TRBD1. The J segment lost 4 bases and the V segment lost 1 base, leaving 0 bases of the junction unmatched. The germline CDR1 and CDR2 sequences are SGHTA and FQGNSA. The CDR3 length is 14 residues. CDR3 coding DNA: TGTGCCAGCAGCTTAGGACAGGGGGCAGATACGCAGTATTTT. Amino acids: CASSLGQGADTQYF.

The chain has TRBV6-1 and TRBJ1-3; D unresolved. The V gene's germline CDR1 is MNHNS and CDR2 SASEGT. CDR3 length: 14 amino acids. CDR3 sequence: CVTLRENSGNTIYF. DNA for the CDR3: TGTGTTACACTCCGGGAGAACTCTGGAAACACCATATATTTT.

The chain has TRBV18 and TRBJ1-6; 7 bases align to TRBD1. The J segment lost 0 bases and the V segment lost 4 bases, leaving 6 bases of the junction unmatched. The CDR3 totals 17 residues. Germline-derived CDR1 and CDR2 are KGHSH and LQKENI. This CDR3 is CASSRDRESSYNSPLHF. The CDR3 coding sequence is TGTGCCAGCTCACGGGACAGAGAGAGCTCCTATAATTCACCCCTCCACTTT.

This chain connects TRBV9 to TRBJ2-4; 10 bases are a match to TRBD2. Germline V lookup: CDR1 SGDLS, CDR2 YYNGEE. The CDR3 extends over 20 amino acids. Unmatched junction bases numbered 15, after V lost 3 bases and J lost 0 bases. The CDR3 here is CASSAPRTSGNKLAKNIQYF. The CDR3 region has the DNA TGTGCCAGCAGCGCCCCCAGGACTAGCGGAAATAAACTAGCCAAAAACATTCAGTACTTC.